Presented here are 20 T cell receptor beta chains from one specimen sequenced in a study of cytomegalovirus exposure and HLA in healthy donors. Repertoires were generated with immunoSEQ multiplex PCR, while TCRdb's copy carries only in-frame clones and drops some. The data show 150,000 to 160,000 clones, 70% to 90% seen once. What was sequenced was PBMCs. The receptor source for this set is a human donor in good health.

The J gene is TRBJ1-1, the V gene TRBV28; 7 nucleotides align to TRBD1. Unmatched junction bases numbered 13, after V lost 7 bases and J lost 5 bases. The V gene's germline CDR1 is MDHEN and CDR2 SYDVKM. This CDR3 is built from 15 residues. Here the CDR3 reads CASISQGGLGTEAFF. Here the CDR3 DNA reads TGTGCCAGCATCTCGCAAGGGGGCCTCGGGACTGAAGCTTTCTTT.

CDR3 residues: CASSIGRGRAGYTF. The CDR3 nucleotides are TGTGCCAGTAGTATCGGTCGTGGGAGGGCCGGCTACACCTTC. The chain combines TRBV19 with TRBJ1-2; D call uncertain. The V gene lost 3 bases and the J gene lost 8 bases, with 16 bases spanning the gap. In germline, CDR1 is LNHDA, CDR2 SQIVND (reference sequence). This CDR3 is built from 14 residues.

V gene TRBV28 combines with J gene TRBJ1-1, with 7 bases that match TRBD1. Germline assignment: CDR1 MDHEN and CDR2 SYDVKM. Trimming at V came to 5 bases and at J to 10 bases, leaving 7 bases not matched to a gene. The CDR3 contains 12 residues. CDR3 bases: TGTGCCAGCAGTCGCGACAGGGAGACAGCTTTCTTT. Translation: CASSRDRETAFF.

This clone was seen only once. V is TRBV30 and J is TRBJ1-2; 9 nucleotides align to TRBD1. The CDR3 has 14 amino acids. V lost 3 bases, J lost 1 base, and 3 bases stayed unmatched. The germline V gene encodes CDR1 GTSNPN and CDR2 SVGIG (reference sequence). CDR3 sequence reads: CAWRGTGLNYGYTF. The CDR3 DNA follows: TGTGCCTGGAGAGGGACAGGGCTTAACTATGGCTACACCTTC.

The chain joins TRBV5-4 to TRBJ2-2; TRBD1 agrees at 8 bases. The germline CDR1 and CDR2 sequences are SGHNT and YYREEE (reference sequence). V shed 0 bases, J shed 5 bases, and the junction held 6 bases outside the gene matches. There are 16 residues in the CDR3. In nucleotides, the CDR3 is TGTGCCAGCAGCTTGGCCGCTGACAGGGGAACCGGGGAGCTGTTTTTT. The encoded protein is CASSLAADRGTGELFF.

This chain joins TRBV28 and TRBJ2-2; TRBD1 matches 10 bases. This CDR3 contains 17 residues. Unmatched junction bases numbered 10, after V lost 6 bases and J lost 3 bases. CDR1 is MDHEN and CDR2 is SYDVKM in the germline V gene. The CDR3 DNA is TGTGCCAGCAGAGAAGCAGGGACAGGGGTATACACCGGGGAGCTGTTTTTT. As protein: CASREAGTGVYTGELFF.

The chain has TRBV7-8 and TRBJ2-2; possible D gene TRBD2, 6 bases. CDR1 and CDR2 from the germline V gene are SGHVS and FQNEAQ. Trimming left V 3 bases short and J 6 bases short, with 14 bases between. The CDR3 runs to 15 residues. The CDR3 loop is CASSFRGSGPGELFF. CDR3 DNA sequence: TGTGCCAGCAGCTTTCGGGGGAGTGGTCCCGGGGAGCTGTTTTTT.

This chain uses TRBV18 with TRBJ2-5; tentative D call: TRBD1 (5 bases). Per the germline V gene, CDR1 is KGHSH and CDR2 is LQKENI. The CDR3 runs 13 residues. Trimming shortened V by 0 bases and J by 3 bases, and 5 bases separated the two germline ends. The CDR3 DNA sequence: TGTGCCAGCTCACCACCAGGGGAAGAGACCCAGTACTTC. This codes for CASSPPGEETQYF. Together with reference TRBV18 and TRBJ2-5, the CDR3 gives the full variable domain: NAGVMQNPRHLVRRRGQEARLRCSPMKGHSHVYWYRQLPEEGLKFMVYLQKENIIDESGMPKERFSAEFPKEGPSILRIQQVVRGDSAAYFCASSPPGEETQYFGPGTRLLVL.

This chain joins TRBV9 and TRBJ1-2; the D is unclear. The V gene's germline CDR1 is SGDLS and CDR2 YYNGEE. V was cut by 3 bases and J by 6 bases, with 12 bases left in between. The CDR3 runs 13 residues. CDR3 amino acids: CASSAGLSDGYTF. In nucleotides, the CDR3 is TGTGCCAGCAGCGCAGGACTTTCGGATGGCTACACCTTC.

The table lists this clone with a count of one. This sequence joins TRBV6-5 and TRBJ1-3; D may be TRBD1 (6 bases). V lost 2 bases and J 3 bases, leaving 11 bases between the germline ends. The germline V gene encodes CDR1 MNHEY and CDR2 SVGAGI. The CDR3 consists of 15 residues. The CDR3 nucleotides read TGTGCCAGCAGTTACGCCAGGGGTAGTGGAAACACCATATATTTT. This gives the protein CASSYARGSGNTIYF.

This clone was recorded a few times. The chain joins TRBV4-3 to TRBJ2-7; 9 nucleotides match TRBD1. The CDR3 extends over 15 amino acids. Germline assignment: CDR1 LGHNA and CDR2 YSLEER. With V trimmed by 0 bases and J by 4 bases, 4 bases remained unmatched. DNA for the CDR3: TGCGCCAGCAGCCAAGAAGAGGGACAGGGATACGAGCAGTACTTC. Translating gives CASSQEEGQGYEQYF.

Worth noting for this clone: Other DNA sequences in this specimen translate into the identical CDR3. The chain has TRBV6-5 and TRBJ1-5, with 7 bases matching TRBD1. The CDR3 totals 13 residues. The V gene end was trimmed by 8 bases and the J gene end by 3 bases; junction bases not matched to a gene: 4. Germline loops: CDR1 MNHEY, CDR2 SVGAGI. This chain's CDR3 is CASRGQLNQPQHF. Here the CDR3 DNA reads TGTGCCAGCCGGGGACAGCTCAATCAGCCCCAGCATTTT.

This clone was detected only once. The chain links TRBV5-1 to TRBJ2-1; 16 bases fit TRBD2. From germline, CDR1 is SGHRS and CDR2 YFSETQ. The length of the CDR3 is 19 residues. J was trimmed by 0 bases and V by 4 bases; bases with no gene match: 7. The CDR3 sequence: CASSRGTSGGESSYNEQFF. For the CDR3, the DNA is TGCGCCAGCAGCCGTGGGACTAGCGGGGGGGAGAGCTCCTACAATGAGCAGTTCTTC.

The chain recombines TRBV6-1 with TRBJ2-2; 9 positions match TRBD1. V lost 7 bases to trimming and J lost 6 bases; unmatched junction nucleotides: 6. The CDR3 loop spans 14 amino acids. Germline loops: CDR1 MNHNS, CDR2 SASEGT. This chain's CDR3 is CASNPGDRAGELFF. DNA for the CDR3: TGTGCCAGCAATCCCGGGGACAGGGCCGGGGAGCTGTTTTTT.

This rearrangement joins TRBV28 to TRBJ2-3; a possible D gene is TRBD2 (6 bases). CDR1 is MDHEN and CDR2 is SYDVKM in the germline V gene. V gave up 4 bases and J gave up 3 bases, with 14 bases separating them. CDR3 size: 15 residues. CDR3 sequence reads: CASSSSGRGTDTQYF. Here the CDR3 DNA reads TGTGCCAGCAGTTCCTCCGGGAGAGGGACAGATACGCAGTATTTT. Supplemented by reference TRBV28 and TRBJ2-3, the full variable domain reads DVKVTQSSRYLVKRTGEKVFLECVQDMDHENMFWYRQDPGLGLRLIYFSYDVKMKEKGDIPEGYSVSREKKERFSLILESASTNQTSMYLCASSSSGRGTDTQYFGPGTRLTVL.

The chain recombines TRBV4-1 with TRBJ1-4, with 8 bases that match TRBD1. This CDR3 spans 15 amino acids. CDR1 is MGHRA, CDR2 YSYEKL, per germline. The V and J ends lost 3 bases and 5 bases, in that order; junction bases with no gene match: 5. The CDR3 here is CASSQGTGLNEKLFF. In nucleotides, the CDR3 is TGCGCCAGCAGCCAGGGGACAGGACTCAATGAAAAACTGTTTTTT.

This clone was observed a single time. The V call is TRBV5-1, the J call TRBJ2-1, with 7 bases lining up with TRBD1. CDR3 length equals 14 residues. J lost 9 bases, V lost 2 bases, and 8 bases had no gene match. Looked up from germline, CDR1 is SGHRS and CDR2 is YFSETQ. CDR3 region: CASSFSTGVSEQFF. The CDR3, as DNA: TGCGCCAGCAGCTTTTCAACAGGGGTCTCTGAGCAGTTCTTC. Complete variable domain (other parts from reference TRBV5-1 and TRBJ2-1): KAGVTQTPRYLIKTRGQQVTLSCSPISGHRSVSWYQQTPGQGLQFLFEYFSETQRNKGNFPGRFSGRQFSNSRSEMNVSTLELGDSALYLCASSFSTGVSEQFFGPGTRLTVL.

V is TRBV6-5 and J is TRBJ2-2, with D possibly being TRBD2 (5 bases). V lost 2 bases to trimming and J lost 4 bases, with 5 bases between them. CDR1 and CDR2 (germline): MNHEY, SVGAGI. The CDR3 consists of 13 residues. CDR3 amino acids: CASSYGLTGELFF. CDR3 coding DNA: TGTGCCAGCAGTTACGGACTCACCGGGGAGCTGTTTTTT.

This chain joins TRBV28 and TRBJ2-7; D is unclear. From germline, CDR1 is MDHEN and CDR2 SYDVKM. The CDR3 sequence is 15 residues long. V was clipped by 6 bases and J by 4 bases, with 19 bases between them. CDR3 protein: CASRNNRKPTYEQYF. CDR3 DNA sequence: TGTGCCAGCAGAAACAACAGAAAACCGACGTACGAGCAGTACTTC.

The chain links TRBV6-1 to TRBJ1-2; a weak D match, TRBD1 (5 bases). Trimming removed 5 bases at V and 4 bases at J, with 17 bases between. There are 15 residues in the CDR3. Per the germline V gene, CDR1 is MNHNS and CDR2 is SASEGT. The CDR3 spells CASSSTAWSPYGYTF. DNA of the CDR3: TGTGCCAGCAGTTCGACAGCTTGGTCCCCCTATGGCTACACCTTC.